This T cell receptor beta chain was recorded in a study of blood T cell repertoires in COVID-19. Study context: The United States, Italy and Spain supplied acute and convalescent COVID-19 samples.

Assay: immunoSEQ multiplex PCR; the TCRdb copy retains only in-frame clones and omits some. The data contain tens of thousands of clones, around 87% of them singletons. Germline loops: CDR1 WSHSY, CDR2 SAAADI. The ends were cut back, 6 bases at V and 0 bases at J, with 14 bases in the middle. This CDR3 region has 15 residues. The specimen sequenced was peripheral blood. This sequence originates from a man in his fifties or sixties with active COVID-19. The chain joins TRBV10-2 to TRBJ1-1; D gene unclear. Here the CDR3 reads CASSLQWRVNTEAFF. DNA of the CDR3: TGCGCCAGCAGCCTCCAATGGCGGGTGAACACTGAAGCTTTCTTT.